These 12 T cell receptor beta chains came from one sample sequenced in a study of T cells in Graves' hyperthyroidism and ophthalmopathy (dated by TCRdb to 2018 to 2020). To prepare the library, multiplex PCR was applied. TCRdb names Illumina HiSeq 2000 as the instrument used. Amplification of TCR beta CDR3 regions was carried out from RNA transcripts. For the first round of RT-PCR on the TCR CDR3, the HTBI primer set was used together with the Qiagen OneStep RT-PCR kit. TCRdb ran its own pipeline on the public reads, namely fastp trimming at Q25 and MiXCR clone calling, and kept in-frame beta chains. Entries that share a CDR3 protein sequence are merged under the most common genes and DNA. The sample table records approximately 740,000 distinct CDR3 sequences; approximately 15% of these occur just once. The ten largest clones take up roughly a tenth of the sample. Material: blood. Receptors were obtained from a woman under 30 with Graves' hyperthyroidism.

The table lists this clonotype with many counts. The chain recombines TRBV5-1 with TRBJ2-1, with TRBD2 matching over 7 bases. This CDR3 contains 16 residues. Trimming cost V 0 bases and J 7 bases; bases outside gene matches: 10. The germline V gene has CDR1 SGHRS and CDR2 YFSETQ. The CDR3, as DNA: TGCGCCAGCAGCTTGGGGAGTGGGAGGGCCAAGAATGAGCAGTTCTTC. The encoded protein is CASSLGSGRAKNEQFF.

This clonotype was detected a few times. The chain combines TRBV24-1 with TRBJ1-5, with D unresolved. With 4 bases removed from V and 2 bases from J, the gap between germline ends came to 5 bases. CDR1 and CDR2 from the germline V gene are KGHDR and SFDVKD. This CDR3 spans 13 amino acids. CDR3: CATSESRNQPQHF. In DNA, the CDR3 is TGTGCCACCAGTGAGTCGCGCAATCAGCCCCAGCATTTT.

V usage is TRBV18 and J usage is TRBJ2-2; 10 positions match TRBD1. This CDR3 has 16 residues. Germline V gene lookup returns CDR1 KGHSH and CDR2 LQKENI. Germline trimming cut 3 bases from V and 4 bases from J; bases unmatched to any gene: 5. This chain's CDR3 is CASSPTGGASTGELFF. As DNA, the CDR3 is TGTGCCAGCTCACCGACAGGGGGCGCGAGCACCGGGGAGCTGTTTTTT.

This clonotype was found many times. The J gene is TRBJ1-2, the V gene TRBV30; a weak D match, TRBD1 (6 bases). Between the trimmed V and J ends, which lost 2 bases and 1 base, there was a span of 17 bases. Germline V gives CDR1 GTSNPN, CDR2 SVGIG (reference sequence). There are 16 residues in the CDR3. In nucleotides, the CDR3 is TGTGCCTGGAGTCGTTTAGGGCGACAGGATAACTATGGCTACACCTTC. Translation gives CAWSRLGRQDNYGYTF. Full variable domain (remainder filled in from reference TRBV30 and TRBJ1-2): SQTIHQWPATLVQPVGSPLSLECTVEGTSNPNLYWYRQAAGRGLQLLFYSVGIGQISSEVPQNLSASRPQDRQFILSSKKLLLSDSGFYLCAWSRLGRQDNYGYTFGSGTRLTVV.

This clonotype was seen a handful of times. This chain joins TRBV6-5 and TRBJ1-2; D remains unclear. Per germline, CDR1 MNHEY and CDR2 SVGAGI. This CDR3 spans 15 amino acids. The V and J ends lost 0 bases and 4 bases respectively, with 12 bases between them. The CDR3 nucleotides are TGTGCCAGCAGTTACTCATACGGGCAGTCCTATGGCTACACCTTC. It specifies CASSYSYGQSYGYTF.

The chain carries TRBV5-5 and TRBJ2-1, with 9 bases matching TRBD1. V was pared by 4 bases and J by 8 bases, with 13 bases of the junction left unmatched. This CDR3 is 16 amino acids long. CDR1 is SGHKS, CDR2 YYEKEE, per germline (reference sequence). In nucleotides, the CDR3 is TGTGCCAGCAGCCTGGTTACCGGGACAGGGACCGATGAGCAGTTCTTC. It specifies CASSLVTGTGTDEQFF.

This clonotype was seen repeatedly, ten times or more. V usage is TRBV6-2 or TRBV6-3 and J usage is TRBJ2-7; tentatively, D is TRBD1 (5 bases). This CDR3 region has 14 residues. Trimming removed 3 bases from V and 6 bases from J, with 15 bases in between. Germline CDR1 is MNHEY and CDR2 is SVGEGT. This chain's CDR3 is CASSYRQGSSEQYF. Written as DNA, the CDR3 is TGTGCCAGCAGTTATCGGCAGGGCTCTTCCGAGCAGTACTTC.

V and J are TRBV19 and TRBJ2-1; the D gene is possibly TRBD2 (5 bases). Judging by the DNA end, TRBJ2-7 fits better; the J call may be wrong. The CDR3 loop spans 15 amino acids. Germline V lookup: CDR1 LNHDA, CDR2 SQIVND (reference sequence). CDR3 sequence reads: CASSMEVGRSNEQYF. CDR3 bases: TGTGCCAGTAGTATGGAGGTAGGCCGGTCCAATGAGCAGTACTTC.

This clonotype was seen many times. This chain connects TRBV20-1 to TRBJ1-2, with D maybe TRBD1 (5 bases). The V end was cut by 2 bases, the J end by 7 bases, with 17 bases between. CDR3 length: 14 amino acids. The germline gives CDR1 DFQATT, CDR2 SNEGSKA (reference sequence). CDR3 loop: CSARRAGVKSGYTF. In DNA form, the CDR3 reads TGCAGTGCTAGAAGGGCGGGGGTAAAAAGTGGCTACACCTTC.

This clonotype has just a few counts. The CDR3 here is CASSFGRGAIIPKWETQYF. The DNA for the CDR3 is TGTGCCAGCAGCTTCGGTCGGGGGGCGATTATTCCCAAGTGGGAGACCCAGTACTTC. The V and J genes are TRBV7-9 and TRBJ2-5, with D perhaps matching TRBD2 (7 bases). The CDR3 runs to 19 residues. Trimming took 3 bases from V and 5 from J, leaving 28 bases between them. Germline lookup yields CDR1 SEHNR and CDR2 FQNEAQ (reference sequence). Supplemented by reference TRBV7-9 and TRBJ2-5, the full variable domain reads DTGVSQNPRHKITKRGQNVTFRCDPISEHNRLYWYRQTLGQGPEFLTYFQNEAQLEKSRLLSDRFSAERPKGSFSTLEIQRTEQGDSAMYLCASSFGRGAIIPKWETQYFGPGTRLLVL.

This clonotype was counted only a few times. The rearrangement uses TRBV7-2 and TRBJ2-7; 13 nucleotides agree with TRBD2. Germline CDR1 and CDR2: SGHTA and FQGNSA. The V gene end was trimmed by 0 bases and the J gene end by 2 bases; junction bases not matched to a gene: 10. This CDR3 is 19 amino acids long. The CDR3 is CASSLAGLAGWARPYEQYF. CDR3 in DNA: TGTGCCAGCAGCTTAGCGGGACTAGCGGGATGGGCCAGGCCCTACGAGCAGTACTTC.

The J gene is TRBJ2-1, the V gene TRBV10-2; TRBD2 matches at 8 bases. The CDR3 runs to 16 residues. Unmatched junction bases numbered 10, after V lost 5 bases and J lost 4 bases. Germline V CDR1 and CDR2: WSHSY, SAAADI. The CDR3 protein is CASSTPGLVPYNEQFF. DNA of the CDR3: TGCGCCAGCAGTACTCCGGGACTAGTTCCATACAATGAGCAGTTCTTC.